This is a list of T cell receptor beta chains from one sample in a study of Tregs in tolerant kidney transplant recipients. The assay was immunoSEQ multiplex PCR, and TCRdb's table has in-frame clones only and misses some. The sample yields just under 45,000 clones, 95% to 96% seen once. These receptors' antigens are unknown. Input material: Tregs from blood cultured with allogeneic cells. The receptors were sampled from a human donor in good health. Each CDR3 is given with its conserved first and last residue. A D gene is named only where the DNA matches it firmly. Clone size is not always given. Where it is, it says once, few, many or a class for expanded clones.

d_call j_call clone_size v_call cdr3_aa cdr3_nt
- TRBJ1-1 - TRBV2 CASGRIQQNTEAFF TGTGCCAGCGGGAGGATACAACAGAACACTGAAGCTTTCTTT
- TRBJ1-2 - TRBV7-8 CASSLGDRRNGYTF TGTGCCAGCAGCTTAGGGGACCGCCGGAATGGCTACACCTTC
- TRBJ2-3 - TRBV11-3 CASSLGDTQYF TGTGCCAGCAGCTTGGGCGATACGCAGTATTTT
TRBD2 TRBJ2-7 - TRBV6-5 CASSYQASGSSYEQYF TGTGCCAGCAGTTACCAGGCTAGCGGGTCCTCCTACGAGCAGTACTTC
- TRBJ2-5 once TRBV18 CASSLLKSPRPETQYF TGTGCCAGCTCGCTCCTCAAAAGCCCCAGGCCAGAGACCCAGTACTTC
- TRBJ2-5 - TRBV5-1 CASSLGAGSVSGETQYF TGCGCCAGCAGCTTGGGAGCAGGGTCGGTGTCGGGAGAGACCCAGTACTTC
- TRBJ1-5 - TRBV11-2 CASSSAGGNQPQHF TGTGCCAGCAGCTCCGCAGGGGGCAATCAGCCCCAGCATTTT
TRBD2 TRBJ2-2 - TRBV10-1 CASSDPLAGGHTGELFF TGCGCCAGCAGTGACCCTCTAGCGGGAGGGCACACCGGGGAGCTGTTTTTT
- TRBJ2-7 - TRBV10-2 CASREGQVGGEQYF TGCGCCAGCAGGGAGGGCCAGGTAGGCGGCGAGCAGTACTTC
TRBD1 TRBJ2-7 - TRBV10-1 CASRDRVGHEQYF TGCGCCAGCAGAGACAGGGTAGGGCACGAGCAGTACTTC
- TRBJ1-5 - TRBV5-6 CASSLLGGRGQPQHF TGTGCCAGCAGCTTGTTAGGGGGAAGGGGTCAGCCCCAGCATTTT
- TRBJ2-7 - TRBV25-1 CASSQWDEQYF TGTGCCAGCAGTCAGTGGGACGAGCAGTACTTC
TRBD2 TRBJ2-1 - TRBV9 CASSVVGTTSGEYNEQFF TGTGCCAGCAGCGTAGTAGGGACCACTAGCGGGGAATACAATGAGCAGTTCTTC
- TRBJ2-7 - TRBV6-5 CASSLPGSSYEQYF TGTGCCAGCAGTTTACCAGGGAGCTCCTACGAGCAGTACTTC
- TRBJ1-2 - TRBV5-1 CASSLAPGNYGYTF TGCGCCAGCAGCTTGGCTCCAGGGAACTATGGCTACACCTTC
- TRBJ2-7 - TRBV11-2 CASSLDFTRGTHEQYF TGTGCCAGCAGCTTAGATTTTACTCGGGGAACCCACGAGCAGTACTTC
- TRBJ2-1 - TRBV5-5 CASSLSHEQFF TGTGCCAGCAGCTTGAGCCATGAGCAGTTCTTC
TRBD2 TRBJ2-7 - TRBV5-1 CASSLTSGSYEQYF TGCGCCAGCAGCCTGACTAGCGGGTCCTACGAGCAGTACTTC
- TRBJ2-1 - TRBV18 CASSPPASSYNEQFF TGTGCCAGCTCACCACCGGCTTCCTCCTACAATGAGCAGTTCTTC
TRBD1 TRBJ2-7 - TRBV6-6 CASSYSGQGLRSEQYF TGTGCCAGCAGTTACTCGGGACAGGGGCTCCGCTCCGAGCAGTACTTC
TRBD2 TRBJ2-1 - TRBV7-6 CASSLAGGFYNEQFF TGTGCCAGCAGCTTAGCCGGGGGGTTCTACAATGAGCAGTTCTTC
TRBD1 TRBJ2-7 once TRBV2 CASSIGTGGGYEQYF TGTGCCAGCAGTATTGGGACAGGGGGCGGCTACGAGCAGTACTTC
TRBD1 TRBJ2-7 - TRBV7-9 CASSLTGASYEQYF TGTGCCAGCAGCTTGACAGGGGCATCCTACGAGCAGTACTTC
- TRBJ2-3 - TRBV11-2 CASSLRQRTDTQYF TGTGCCAGCAGCTTACGACAGCGCACAGATACGCAGTATTTT
- TRBJ1-6 - TRBV7-9 CASSVGQGDNSPLHF TGTGCCAGCAGTGTTGGGCAGGGCGATAATTCACCCCTCCACTTT
- TRBJ2-1 - TRBV14 CASSQVTGLGSSYNEQFF TGTGCCAGCAGCCAAGTAACGGGGTTGGGAAGCTCCTACAATGAGCAGTTCTTC